Presented here are 27 T cell receptor beta chains from one specimen sequenced in a study of T cell responses to AZD1222 COVID-19 vaccine. Only in-frame clones appear in the TCRdb table, and some are missing; sequencing was by immunoSEQ multiplex PCR. The sample records over 110,000 clones, 90% to 95% being singletons. The sample was peripheral blood, taken on day 0 of AZD1222 vaccination. The receptors derive from an adult in good health.

On this clone: Other DNA sequences within the sample encode an identical CDR3. This chain joins TRBV18 and TRBJ1-5, with unresolved D. CDR3 length: 12 amino acids. V shed 2 bases and J shed 4 bases, with 3 bases lying between them. CDR1 KGHSH and CDR2 LQKENI come from the germline V gene. In DNA form, the CDR3 reads TGTGCCAGCTCACCAGGGAATCAGCCCCAGCATTTT. The encoded protein is CASSPGNQPQHF.

V and J are TRBV15 and TRBJ2-1, with D uncertain. Germline-derived CDR1 and CDR2 are LNHNV and YYDKDF (reference sequence). The CDR3 has 14 residues. Trimming took off 5 bases at V and 5 bases at J, with 13 bases between the two ends. The CDR3 is CATSPLGPHNEQFF. The CDR3 region has the DNA TGTGCCACCAGCCCTCTCGGACCGCACAATGAGCAGTTCTTC.

The chain recombines TRBV19 with TRBJ1-4, with D possibly matching TRBD1 (6 bases). CDR1 and CDR2 (germline): LNHDA, SQIVND (reference sequence). The V end lost 5 bases, the J end lost 2 bases, and 15 bases lay between the germline ends. CDR3 length equals 16 residues. Here the CDR3 DNA reads TGTGCCAGTAGTCACAACACAGGGAAGACTAATGAAAAACTGTTTTTT. Translated, it gives CASSHNTGKTNEKLFF.

This sequence joins TRBV21-1 and TRBJ2-6; the D call of TRBD1 is as the table states it, not checked on the DNA. TRBV21-1 is labeled a pseudogene. The CDR3 sequence is 17 residues long. CDR3 coding DNA: TGTGCCAGCAGCAAAGACCCCCCCTGGGCCGGGGCCAACGTCCTGACTTTC. This encodes CASSKDPPWAGANVLTF.

This clone was detected only once. The rearrangement joins TRBV6-5 to TRBJ2-7; 10 nucleotides agree with TRBD2. The CDR3 has 15 amino acids. V lost 2 bases to trimming and J lost 5 bases; unmatched junction nucleotides: 6. Germline CDR1 reads MNHEY; CDR2 reads SVGAGI. CDR3 sequence (DNA): TGTGCCAGCAGTTACCTGTCTAGCGGGAGCCACGAGCAGTACTTC. Translating gives CASSYLSSGSHEQYF.

The rearrangement links TRBV19 to TRBJ2-5; D is uncertain. Trimming cost V 5 bases and J 1 base, with 8 bases left between them. The CDR3 is 13 amino acids. Germline V lookup: CDR1 LNHDA, CDR2 SQIVND (reference sequence). The CDR3 protein is CASSDTAQETQYF. Here the CDR3 DNA reads TGTGCCAGTAGTGATACAGCCCAAGAGACCCAGTACTTC.

This CDR3 reads CASSSQGGVRPQHF. The CDR3 nucleotides are TGTGCCAGCAGTTCTCAGGGAGGAGTAAGGCCCCAGCATTTT. This chain uses TRBV27 with TRBJ1-5; possible D gene TRBD1, 5 bases. The CDR3 runs 14 residues. Trimming took 4 bases from V and 9 from J, leaving 16 bases between them. Germline lookup yields CDR1 MNHEY and CDR2 SMNVEV (reference sequence).

This clone appeared a single time. CDR3 DNA: TGTGCCAGCAGCTCCGGTGGCTCCTACGAGCAGTACTTC. This translates into CASSSGGSYEQYF. This chain connects TRBV11-3 to TRBJ2-7; unclear D gene. Trimming pared 4 bases from V and 0 bases from J, leaving 7 bases between. CDR3 length equals 13 residues. Germline CDR1 is SGHNT and CDR2 is YENEEA.

The chain uses TRBV13 and TRBJ2-5; 9 positions match TRBD2. CDR1 and CDR2 (germline): PRHDT, FYEKMQ (reference sequence). CDR3 length: 17 residues. The V and J ends lost 0 bases and 2 bases, in that order; junction bases with no gene match: 7. Here the CDR3 DNA reads TGTGCCAGCAGCTTAGGGGGTAGCGGGAGAGGACAAGAGACCCAGTACTTC. Its protein is CASSLGGSGRGQETQYF. The full variable domain, with the rest looked up from reference TRBV13 and TRBJ2-5, is AAGVIQSPRHLIKEKRETATLKCYPIPRHDTVYWYQQGPGQDPQFLISFYEKMQSDKGSIPDRFSAQQFSDYHSELNMSSLELGDSALYFCASSLGGSGRGQETQYFGPGTRLLVL.

The chain joins TRBV19 to TRBJ1-1; 8 bases align to TRBD1. This CDR3 is built from 13 residues. In germline, CDR1 is LNHDA, CDR2 SQIVND (reference sequence). Trimming cost V 4 bases and J 7 bases; bases outside gene matches: 5. The CDR3 bases are TGTGCCAGTAGTACGGACAGGGCCAGTGAAGCTTTCTTT. It codes for CASSTDRASEAFF.

This chain joins TRBV4-3 and TRBJ1-2; D is perhaps TRBD1 (6 bases). V was shortened by 4 bases and J by 4 bases, with 13 bases between the two germline ends. Germline assignment: CDR1 LGHNA and CDR2 YSLEER. There are 14 residues in the CDR3. The CDR3 sequence: CASSPRGGGYGYTF. The DNA for the CDR3 is TGCGCCAGCAGCCCCAGGGGAGGCGGCTATGGCTACACCTTC.

V gene TRBV5-1 combines with J gene TRBJ2-1, with D possibly being TRBD1 (6 bases). CDR1 and CDR2 (germline): SGHRS, YFSETQ. The CDR3 spans 15 residues. V lost 0 bases and J lost 8, with 15 bases in between. The CDR3 DNA is TGCGCCAGCAGCTTGGATCGCGGGCCAGGGGATGAGCAGTTCTTC. This translates into CASSLDRGPGDEQFF.

This clone was seen only once. The rearrangement joins TRBV5-1 to TRBJ1-1, with TRBD1 matching 8 bases. The CDR3 loop spans 14 amino acids. Germline V gene data show CDR1 as SGHRS and CDR2 as YFSETQ. V dropped 3 bases and J dropped 5; count of bases not matched to a gene: 6. The CDR3 sequence is CASSSDREGTEAFF. CDR3 in DNA: TGCGCCAGCAGCTCGGACAGGGAGGGGACTGAAGCTTTCTTT.

This chain uses TRBV7-6 with TRBJ1-5; 8 positions match TRBD1. This CDR3 is built from 16 residues. V dropped 6 bases and J dropped 3; count of bases not matched to a gene: 10. The germline V gene has CDR1 SGHVS and CDR2 FNYEAQ. The CDR3, as DNA: TGTGCCAGCAGTCCGGGGGGGACAGGCAACAATCAGCCCCAGCATTTT. The encoded protein is CASSPGGTGNNQPQHF.

The chain is built from TRBV6-2 or TRBV6-3 and TRBJ1-2; perhaps TRBD1 as D (6 bases). CDR1 is MNHEY and CDR2 is SVGEGT in the germline V gene. Trimming took off 2 bases at V and 1 base at J, with 8 bases between the two ends. This CDR3 is built from 14 residues. CDR3 loop: CASSYGGGNYGYTF. CDR3 DNA: TGTGCCAGCAGTTACGGAGGGGGTAACTATGGCTACACCTTC.

CDR3 region: CASSEGRTGGGYTF. CDR3 nucleotide sequence: TGTGCCAGCAGTGAAGGCAGGACAGGAGGGGGCTACACCTTC. V is TRBV6-1 and J is TRBJ1-2; TRBD1 matches at 7 bases. Per the germline V gene, CDR1 is MNHNS and CDR2 is SASEGT. The CDR3 is made up of 14 amino acids. Trimming removed 1 base from V and 8 bases from J; junction bases left unmatched: 7.

The gene calls are TRBV9 and TRBJ1-5, with unresolved D. Germline V gives CDR1 SGDLS, CDR2 YYNGEE. V gave up 4 bases and J gave up 6 bases, with 11 bases separating them. CDR3 length: 13 residues. CDR3 amino acids: CASSQTGAQPQHF. The CDR3 DNA follows: TGTGCCAGCAGCCAGACGGGCGCTCAGCCCCAGCATTTT.

V and J are TRBV7-2 and TRBJ2-7; TRBD2 agrees at 7 bases. V dropped 5 bases and J dropped 4; count of bases not matched to a gene: 11. The V gene's germline CDR1 is SGHTA and CDR2 FQGNSA. The CDR3 extends over 15 amino acids. Here the CDR3 reads CASSLSSRGEYEQYF. The CDR3, as DNA: TGTGCCAGCAGCCTCTCCTCTCGGGGGGAGTACGAGCAGTACTTC.

The chain joins TRBV30 to TRBJ1-5; D remains unclear. V was shortened by 5 bases and J by 4 bases, with 12 bases between the two germline ends. The CDR3 sequence is 13 residues long. CDR1 is GTSNPN, CDR2 SVGIG, per germline (reference sequence). The CDR3 loop reads CAWRRAANQPQHF. The CDR3 DNA is TGTGCCTGGCGTCGGGCGGCAAATCAGCCCCAGCATTTT.

This chain's CDR3 is CASSRRDRAYEQYF. The DNA of the CDR3 is TGTGCCAGCAGCAGACGGGACAGGGCCTACGAGCAGTACTTC. The chain couples TRBV5-5 to TRBJ2-7, with TRBD1 matching over 9 bases. The germline CDR1 and CDR2 sequences are SGHKS and YYEKEE (reference sequence). The CDR3 is 14 residues long. V lost 4 bases to trimming and J lost 2 bases; unmatched junction nucleotides: 4.

The chain uses TRBV12-5 and TRBJ1-4; D ambiguous. This CDR3 region has 14 residues. The ends were cut back, 4 bases at V and 0 bases at J, with 6 bases in the middle. Germline CDR1 and CDR2: LGHNT and FRNRAP. The CDR3 loop reads CASGSGATNEKLFF. DNA of the CDR3: TGTGCTAGTGGTTCTGGCGCAACTAATGAAAAACTGTTTTTT. Using reference TRBV12-5 and TRBJ1-4 for the parts outside the CDR3, the full variable domain is DARVTQTPRHKVTEMGQEVTMRCQPILGHNTVFWYRQTMMQGLELLAYFRNRAPLDDSGMPKDRFSAEMPDATLATLKIQPSEPRDSAVYFCASGSGATNEKLFFGSGTQLSVL.

The table lists this clone with a count of one. V is TRBV29-1 and J is TRBJ2-1, with D unclear. Between the trimmed V and J ends, which lost 1 base and 2 bases, there was a span of 9 bases. CDR3 length: 14 residues. Germline V CDR1 and CDR2: SQVTM, ANQGSEA. The CDR3 bases are TGCAGCGTTGAAGTTAACAGACCCTACAATGAGCAGTTCTTC. Protein product: CSVEVNRPYNEQFF.

V is TRBV4-3 and J is TRBJ2-7; 9 positions match TRBD2. V gave up 0 bases and J gave up 6 bases; unmatched junction bases: 6. The CDR3 length is 15 residues. Germline V gives CDR1 LGHNA, CDR2 YSLEER. The CDR3 coding sequence is TGCGCCAGCAGCCAAGAAGCGGGGGGATTCCGCGAGCAGTACTTC. Translated: CASSQEAGGFREQYF.

The V and J genes are TRBV9 and TRBJ2-7; D ambiguous. This CDR3 comprises 13 residues. Germline loops: CDR1 SGDLS, CDR2 YYNGEE. Trimming cost V 0 bases and J 5 bases, with 9 bases left between them. This CDR3 reads CASSVAPRNEQYF. DNA for the CDR3: TGTGCCAGCAGCGTAGCCCCCAGAAACGAGCAGTACTTC. Combining the CDR3 with reference TRBV9 and TRBJ2-7 gives the whole variable domain DSGVTQTPKHLITATGQRVTLRCSPRSGDLSVYWYQQSLDQGLQFLIQYYNGEERAKGNILERFSAQQFPDLHSELNLSSLELGDSALYFCASSVAPRNEQYFGPGTRLTVT.

This chain links TRBV6-2 or TRBV6-3 with TRBJ1-5, with D possibly being TRBD1 (5 bases). Per the germline V gene, CDR1 is MNHEY and CDR2 is SVGEGT. This CDR3 is built from 16 residues. V was trimmed by 2 bases and J by 2 bases, leaving 13 bases between them. CDR3 in amino acids: CASSYPNGGGNQPQHF. The CDR3 region has the DNA TGTGCCAGCAGTTACCCGAACGGGGGAGGCAATCAGCCCCAGCATTTT.

The chain combines TRBV29-1 with TRBJ2-7; D unresolved. Germline-derived CDR1 and CDR2 are SQVTM and ANQGSEA. Deletions cut 6 bases from V and 1 base from J, with 16 bases between. The CDR3 is 14 residues long. The CDR3, as DNA: TGCAGCGTCCGACGTCTAGGTGGGTCCTACGAGCAGTACTTC. Its protein product is CSVRRLGGSYEQYF.

CDR3 loop: CASSMVGKSPQYF. CDR3 DNA sequence: TGTGCCAGTAGTATGGTGGGAAAAAGCCCTCAGTACTTC. This chain links TRBV19 with TRBJ2-7; no definite D call. Germline CDR1 and CDR2: LNHDA and SQIVND (reference sequence). This CDR3 region has 13 residues. Trimming left V 3 bases short and J 10 bases short, with 16 bases between.